Below are 5 T cell receptor beta chains sequenced from a single sample in a study of tumor-infiltrating lymphocytes in primary liver carcinoma. Germline DNA was also extracted, with blood RNA taken from unsorted whole blood. A primer in the constant region served to generate TCR beta cDNA from 450 to 600 ng of total RNA. It was through three nested multiplex PCR rounds of slightly modified ARM-PCR that TCR beta libraries arose. Two initial PCR rounds of about 10 cycles each paired TRBV1-TRBV30 forward primers with a C-beta reverse primer. TCRdb reprocessed the multiplex PCR reads with MiXCR, giving one entry per CDR3 protein. The repertoire holds 330,000 or so distinct CDR3 sequences, with less than 70% as singletons. Sequencing was performed on peripheral blood. The source is a man in his forties with primary liver carcinoma and hepatitis B virus infection.

The chain combines TRBV7-2 with TRBJ2-2; a possible D gene is TRBD2 (5 bases). The CDR3 sequence is 13 residues long. Per the germline V gene, CDR1 is SGHTA and CDR2 is FQGNSA. Trimming took 8 bases from V and 4 from J, leaving 11 bases between them. The CDR3 reads CASRRASTGELFF. The CDR3, as DNA: TGTGCCAGCCGGCGGGCGTCCACCGGGGAGCTGTTTTTT. The full variable domain, rest sourced from reference TRBV7-2 and TRBJ2-2, is GAGVSQSPSNKVTEKGKDVELRCDPISGHTALYWYRQSLGQGLEFLIYFQGNSAPDKSGLPSDRFSAERTGGSVSTLTIQRTQQEDSAVYLCASRRASTGELFFGEGSRLTVL.

This clonotype was seen repeatedly, ten times or more. The rearrangement joins TRBV4-1 to TRBJ1-2; 7 bases fit TRBD1. The trim removed 4 bases at V and 4 bases at J, leaving 6 bases unmatched. Germline CDR1 and CDR2: MGHRA and YSYEKL. The CDR3 has 14 amino acids. DNA for the CDR3: TGCGCCAGCAGCCGTGGGACAGCCATCTATGGCTACACCTTC. This encodes CASSRGTAIYGYTF.

The rearrangement links TRBV5-7 to TRBJ2-1, with no clear D. TRBV5-7 is known as an ORF, though its function is uncertain. Trimming stripped 4 bases from V and 0 bases from J, with 14 bases between. The CDR3 sequence is 16 residues long. As DNA, the CDR3 is TGTGCCAGCAGCCCTTGCCCACCGAGCTCCTACAATGAGCAGTTCTTC. Its translation is CASSPCPPSSYNEQFF.

As regards this clonotype: This may stem from a read error, because a much larger clone lies one nucleotide away. The V and J genes are TRBV6-2 or TRBV6-3 and TRBJ2-7; TRBD1 matches 8 bases. The junction had 12 bases not matched to a gene; V was cut back by 11 bases and J by 3 bases. Germline values: CDR1 MNHEY, CDR2 SVGEGT. CDR3 size: 14 residues. The CDR3 DNA is TGTGCCGTACAGTGGGGACAGGAAGGCTACGAGCAGTACTTC. Its translation is CAVQWGQEGYEQYF.

Concerning this clonotype itself: A read error may be the cause here, since a much bigger clone is one base away. Since no conserved phenylalanine or tryptophan closes the CDR3, a read error is the likely cause. J is TRBJ2-7 and V is TRBV6-5; D may be TRBD1 (5 bases). The ends were cut back, 0 bases at V and 5 bases at J, with 8 bases in the middle. CDR1 MNHEY and CDR2 SVGAGI come from the germline V gene. The CDR3 loop spans 13 amino acids. The CDR3 bases are TGTGCCAGCAGTTACTCAAGGACACACGAGCAGTACATC. Translation gives CASSYSRTHEQYI.